This record concerns one TCR beta chain sequence. This clonotype was observed at least ten times. The specificity of this receptor is unknown. No base-level quality is on record; no much larger clone is a single base apart. This sample is part of a study of patients and donors after allogeneic stem cell transplantation (dated by TCRdb to 2018 to 2020). Preparation of the library involved RT-PCR. The sequencer was a NextSeq 550. TCRdb itself trimmed the public reads at Q25 with fastp, ran MiXCR and retained productive beta chains. Merged by CDR3 protein, the rows form single entries marked with the most common genes and DNA. Recorded for this sample are fewer than 250,000 distinct CDR3 sequences; around 14% of them occurred a single time. Around 10% of the sample belongs to the ten largest clones. The sequenced material came from blood, either unsorted or a sorted T cell fraction (not recorded which). The sequence came from a human donor who was either an allogeneic HSCT recipient or a stem cell or donor lymphocyte infusion donor (not recorded which). It is not recorded whose cells these are; they may come from a transplant donor.

Read as DNA, the sequence is TGTGCCAGCAGCATGGGGACAGAAGGAAAACTGTTTTTT. This encodes CASSMGTEGKLFF. The chain links TRBV9 with TRBJ1-4, with 7 bases matching TRBD1. The CDR1 and CDR2 encoded by the germline V gene are SGDLS and YYNGEE. Inclusive of the bounding cysteine and phenylalanine, the CDR3 is 13 residues long. Only the CDR3 DNA stays, 39 bases, in frame from base 1. Trimming leaves V shorter by 4 bases and J shorter by 10 bases, with the junction holding 7 bases beyond the gene matches.